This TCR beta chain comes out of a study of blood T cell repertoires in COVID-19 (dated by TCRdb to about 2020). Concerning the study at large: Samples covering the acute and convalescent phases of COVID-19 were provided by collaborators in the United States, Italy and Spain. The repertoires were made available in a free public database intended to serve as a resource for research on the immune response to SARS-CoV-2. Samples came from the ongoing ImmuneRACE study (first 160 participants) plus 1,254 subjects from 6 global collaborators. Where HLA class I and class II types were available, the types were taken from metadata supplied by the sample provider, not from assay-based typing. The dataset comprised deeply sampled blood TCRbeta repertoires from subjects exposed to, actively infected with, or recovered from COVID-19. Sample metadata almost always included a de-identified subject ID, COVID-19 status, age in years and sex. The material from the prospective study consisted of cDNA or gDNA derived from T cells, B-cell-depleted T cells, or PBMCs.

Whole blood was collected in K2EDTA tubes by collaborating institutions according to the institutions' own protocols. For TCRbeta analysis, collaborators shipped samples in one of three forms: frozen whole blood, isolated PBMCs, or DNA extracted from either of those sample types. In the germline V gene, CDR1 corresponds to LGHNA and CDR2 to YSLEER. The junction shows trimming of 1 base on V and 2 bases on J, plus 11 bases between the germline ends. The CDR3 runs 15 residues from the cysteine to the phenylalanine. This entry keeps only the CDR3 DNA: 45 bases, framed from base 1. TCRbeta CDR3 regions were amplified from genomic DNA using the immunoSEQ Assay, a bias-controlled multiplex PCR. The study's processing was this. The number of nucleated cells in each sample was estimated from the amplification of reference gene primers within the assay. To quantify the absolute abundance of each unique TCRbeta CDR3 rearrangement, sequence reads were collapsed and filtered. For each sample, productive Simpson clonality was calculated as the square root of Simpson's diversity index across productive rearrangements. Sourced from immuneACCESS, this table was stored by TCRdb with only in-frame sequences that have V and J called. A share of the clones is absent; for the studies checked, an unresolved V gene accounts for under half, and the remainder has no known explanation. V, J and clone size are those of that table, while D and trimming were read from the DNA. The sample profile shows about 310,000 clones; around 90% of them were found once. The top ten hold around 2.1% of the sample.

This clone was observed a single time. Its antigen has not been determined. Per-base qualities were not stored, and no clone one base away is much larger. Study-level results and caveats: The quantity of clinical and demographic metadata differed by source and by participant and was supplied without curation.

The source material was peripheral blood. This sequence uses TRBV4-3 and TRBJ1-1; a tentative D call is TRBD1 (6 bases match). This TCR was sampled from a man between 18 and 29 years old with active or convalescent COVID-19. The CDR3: CASSQGLRGNTEAFF. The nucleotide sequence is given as TGCGCCAGCAGCCAAGGTCTCAGGGGAAACACTGAAGCTTTCTTT.